This T cell receptor beta chain was profiled in a study of shared clonotypes between healthy human individuals (dated by TCRdb to 2018 to 2021). For the wider study: The cohort included a few men and a couple of women between 18 and 49 years of age. Blood TCR repertoires of five healthy adults were deeply sequenced to estimate repertoire size and the extent of clonotype sharing between individuals. Per donor, leukapheresis produced somewhere between about 0.85 and 9.5 billion PBMCs. Libraries were prepared and TCR repertoires were sequenced by different laboratories using diverse techniques, in order to increase sequencing depth and limit assay-specific biases. Overall study outcomes, separate from this receptor: Sampling was limited to blood, and TCR repertoires in tissue likely differ from TCR repertoires in blood. The genetic and exposure-history diversity represented was limited by the small number of donors. Pairwise subsampling indicated that sequencing depth was expected to affect the degree of clonotype sharing among donors.

Using the deep immunoSEQ assay, multiplex PCR amplified TCR CDR3 regions from genomic DNA. Extracted genomic DNA from each cell subset was distributed evenly across all wells of several immunoSEQ 96-well plates, and each plate was treated as a replicate. For unsorted PBMC, around 310 ng of genomic DNA, equivalent to tens of thousands of T cell genomes, went into each replicate PCR. Unsorted PBMC genomic DNA was sequenced across ten immunoSEQ deep assay plates. Purified libraries were quantified with a Qubit 3.0 fluorometer, sized on a Bioanalyzer 2100, and re-quantified with the KAPA Library Quantification kit. Every immunoSEQ 96-well plate was sequenced on a separate single-read 150-cycle Illumina NextSeq 550 flow cell. In the authors' own workflow: Because the immunoSEQ output held only junctional sequences and lacked quality scores, the filtering could not match the filtering applied to full-length reads. Sequences were annotated with PyIR, a Python wrapper for IgBLAST v1.9, using IMGT germline references to assign V/J genes and CDR3. Reads with weak V/J assignments (E-value above 1e-6), missing CDR3, stop codons, out-of-frame junctions, or ambiguous translated residues were removed. V3J clonotypes were defined as sequences sharing an identical inferred V gene, J gene, and CDR3 amino acid sequence. Percentage overlap between repertoires was computed as shared unique clonotypes divided by the size of the smaller repertoire. Repertoire richness was assessed with RTK rarefaction, the Chao1 estimator, and Recon v2.1 estimates of unobserved clonotypes. Imported from immuneACCESS, the table was reduced by TCRdb to in-frame sequences with V and J called. These copies leave out some clones; in studies compared against another copy, an unresolved V gene accounts for under half, and the cause of the remainder is not known. That table gives V, J and clone size, and the DNA gave D and trimming. The sample table shows some 490,000 clones, and around 73% are seen once. 12% of the sample is taken by the ten largest.

The donors were healthy, HIV-negative adults with no recently reported acute infections or vaccinations. Every donor was a Caucasian adult residing in Nashville, Tennessee, USA. For unsorted samples, 90 million to 95 million PBMCs were counted, and genomic DNA was extracted using the QIAamp DNA Blood Mini kit. Blood was collected by leukapheresis, and PBMCs were isolated by Ficoll-Histopaque density gradient centrifugation and then cryopreserved in liquid nitrogen vapor phase. As regards this clone: Its target antigen remains unknown. No much larger clone exists at a distance of one base, and base qualities are not known. Other nucleotide sequences in the sample specify the same CDR3.

The origin of this receptor is a woman between 35 and 50 years old in good health. Some clones in this sample may be carry-over from other donors' samples. Sequencing was done on a sample of PBMCs.

The CDR3 region reads CASSFRGSGANVLTF. The nucleotides are TGTGCCAGCAGTTTTCGGGGCTCTGGGGCCAACGTCCTGACTTTC. The rearrangement joined TRBV28 to TRBJ2-6; the D gene is perhaps TRBD2, on 5 matching bases. The germline V gene gives CDR1 as MDHEN and CDR2 as SYDVKM. The CDR3 starts with the cysteine, ends with the phenylalanine, and has 15 residues. The entry retains the CDR3 DNA only, 45 bases that are in frame from base 1. Relative to germline, V is 3 bases shorter and J is 0 bases shorter, with 6 bases between their ends.